A selection of T cell receptor beta chains follows, all from one sample in a study of CD8+ T cells in alopecia areata. Libraries were prepared by immunoSEQ multiplex PCR; TCRdb keeps only in-frame clonotypes and omits some of them. The sample lists about 110,000 clones; 55% to 75% were seen once. Material: CD8+ T cells sorted from blood. These receptors all stem from a human donor in good health. Each CDR3 is given with its conserved first and last residue. The D gene is left open where the match is weak. Size values are once, few and many counts, or a class for expanded clones, and some rows have none.

j_call d_call clone_size v_call cdr3_nt cdr3_aa
TRBJ2-5 - - TRBV7-9 TGTGCCAGCAGCTTAGGAGCGGCCTTACAGGGAGGTCAAGAGACCCAGTACTTC CASSLGAALQGGQETQYF
TRBJ2-7 - - TRBV30 TGTGCCTGGAGTGTACAGGGCCGCCCCTACGAGCAGTACTTC CAWSVQGRPYEQYF
TRBJ2-7 TRBD1 - TRBV4-3 TGCGCCAGCAGCCCAGTGACAGGGAACGAGCAGTACTTC CASSPVTGNEQYF
TRBJ2-3 TRBD2 - TRBV5-4 TGTGCCAGCAGCTTGGAACTAGCGGGGGCAGATACGCAGTATTTT CASSLELAGADTQYF
TRBJ2-3 - few TRBV2 TGTGCCAGCGGTCCCTTAGTTTGGACTTACACAGATACGCAGTATTTT CASGPLVWTYTDTQYF
TRBJ2-7 - few TRBV28 TGTGCCAGCAGTTTATTCAGGGGCTCTAGCGAGCAGTACTTC CASSLFRGSSEQYF
TRBJ2-5 TRBD2 - TRBV28 TGTGCCAGCAGCCTTCTCTCACTAGCGGGGGGACAAGAGACCCAGTACTTC CASSLLSLAGGQETQYF
TRBJ1-2 - - TRBV29-1 TGCAGCGTTGAAGAGGGGGCATACTATGGCTACACCTTC CSVEEGAYYGYTF
TRBJ2-1 - - TRBV12-5 TGTGCTAGTGGTTTGGCCCGGGACATGCCTTACAATGAGCAGTTCTTC CASGLARDMPYNEQFF
TRBJ2-1 - - TRBV20-1 TGCAGTGCGTTAGCCGATGAGCAGTTCTTC CSALADEQFF
TRBJ2-3 - - TRBV9 TGTGCCAGCAGCGTAGAGTGGGCTAGCACAGATACGCAGTATTTT CASSVEWASTDTQYF
TRBJ2-3 - - TRBV5-6 TGTGCCAGCAGCGGAATACGGGACTTATACACTAGCACAGATACGCAGTATTTT CASSGIRDLYTSTDTQYF
TRBJ2-1 TRBD2 - TRBV7-3 TGTGCCAGCAGCTCAAGCGGGGGGCCCGGGGATGAGCAGTTCTTC CASSSSGGPGDEQFF
TRBJ2-1 TRBD1 few TRBV29-1 TGCAGCGTTGAAGATGGGTCCGGGACAGGGGGCGATGAGCAGTTCTTC CSVEDGSGTGGDEQFF
TRBJ2-5 - many TRBV27 TGTGCCAGCAGTTTATTAGAGACCCAGTACTTC CASSLLETQYF
TRBJ2-2 - few TRBV6-1 TGTGCCAGCAGTGAGGGCCCGGACACCGGGGAGCTGTTTTTT CASSEGPDTGELFF
TRBJ2-2 - once TRBV9 TGTGCCAGCAGCGACAACACCGGGGAGCTGTTTTTT CASSDNTGELFF
TRBJ2-7 - - TRBV7-2 TGTGCCAGCAGCTTAGCGCGACAGGTATTCTCCTACGAGCAGTACTTC CASSLARQVFSYEQYF
TRBJ2-3 - - TRBV5-6 TGTGCCAGCAGATGGGGGACAGATACGCAGTATTTT CASRWGTDTQYF
TRBJ1-4 - - TRBV28 TGTGCCAGCAGTTTACTTGAGCGTGAAAAACTGTTTTTT CASSLLEREKLFF
TRBJ2-7 - once TRBV7-2 TGTGCCAGCAGCTTTCCCTCCTACGAGCAGTACTTC CASSFPSYEQYF
TRBJ1-1 - few TRBV7-3 TGTGCCAGCAGCTTAAACGGAGGGGAGGCTTTCTTT CASSLNGGEAFF
TRBJ2-3 TRBD2 - TRBV25-1 TGTGCCAGCAGTGAATCAAGACTAGCGGGGTCAAGCACAGATACGCAGTATTTT CASSESRLAGSSTDTQYF
TRBJ2-7 TRBD1 - TRBV7-9 TGTGCCAGCAGCTCCGGACAGGGGAACTCCTACGAGCAGTACTTC CASSSGQGNSYEQYF
TRBJ2-7 - few TRBV4-3 TGCGCCAGCAGCCAAGTTCGTGGCACCTACGAGCAGTACTTC CASSQVRGTYEQYF
TRBJ1-2 TRBD1 - TRBV7-9 TGTGCCAGCAGCGCTCACTGGACAGGGGGCTTAGCTAACTATGGCTACACCTTC CASSAHWTGGLANYGYTF
TRBJ1-2 - - TRBV5-4 TGTGCCAGCAGCCCGATGGGACCGTCATATGGCTACACCTTC CASSPMGPSYGYTF
TRBJ2-3 TRBD2 - TRBV4-3 TGCGCCAGCAGCCAAGATAGTTGGCGGGGGGAGAAAGATACGCAGTATTTT CASSQDSWRGEKDTQYF
TRBJ2-3 TRBD2 - TRBV6-5 TGTGCCAGCGTTCGGGGGGGAGGCACAGATACGCAGTATTTT CASVRGGGTDTQYF
TRBJ2-2 - - TRBV9 TGTGCCAGCAGCGTCTCGGGGGATACCGGGGAGCTGTTTTTT CASSVSGDTGELFF
TRBJ1-4 TRBD1 once TRBV5-4 TGTGCCAGCAGCCCGGGGACAGCAACTAATGAAAAACTGTTTTTT CASSPGTATNEKLFF
TRBJ2-3 TRBD2 few TRBV4-1 TGCGCCAGCAGCCCAACTAGCGGGGGGGCAGATACGCAGTATTTT CASSPTSGGADTQYF
TRBJ1-2 - - TRBV7-6 TGTGCCAGCAGCTTGTCAGAGGGACATGGCTACACCTTC CASSLSEGHGYTF
TRBJ1-2 TRBD1 once TRBV29-1 TGCAGCGTTGAAGCTAGTATAGGGGGCCAGTATGGCTACACCTTC CSVEASIGGQYGYTF
TRBJ2-7 TRBD2 - TRBV5-6 TGTGCCAGCAGCTCCGGACTAGCCGTCTACGAGCAGTACTTC CASSSGLAVYEQYF
TRBJ1-4 - many TRBV7-9 TGTGCCAGCACCCCCGGACGATCTAATGAAAAACTGTTTTTT CASTPGRSNEKLFF
TRBJ2-5 TRBD1 - TRBV7-8 TGTGCCAGTCAACAGGGGTATGGGGAGACCCAGTACTTC CASQQGYGETQYF
TRBJ2-1 TRBD2 - TRBV10-3 TGTGCCATCAGTGAGTCGATACTAGCGGGGGGCGATGAGCAGTTCTTC CAISESILAGGDEQFF
TRBJ1-3 - once TRBV4-1 TGCGCCAGCAGCCACTATCCGGGACTCTTCTCTGGAAACACCATATATTTT CASSHYPGLFSGNTIYF
TRBJ2-5 TRBD1 - TRBV5-1 TGCGCCAGCAGCGTCACAGGGGGCGCGATGCAAGAGACCCAGTACTTC CASSVTGGAMQETQYF
TRBJ1-2 TRBD1 once TRBV10-3 TGTGCCATCAGTGAGGGGACAGTATATGGCTACACCTTC CAISEGTVYGYTF
TRBJ2-3 TRBD1 - TRBV29-1 TGCAGCGTTGAAGGGACAGGGGATGGTACAGATACGCAGTATTTT CSVEGTGDGTDTQYF
TRBJ2-2 - - TRBV2 TGTGCCAGCCTCCCTAACACCGGGGAGCTGTTTTTT CASLPNTGELFF
TRBJ1-2 - few TRBV4-3 TGCGCCAGCAGCCAAGATCCGGGAATCAACTATGGCTACACCTTC CASSQDPGINYGYTF
TRBJ2-3 - few TRBV13 TGTGCCAGCCGAGGGGGGGCAGATACGCAGTATTTT CASRGGADTQYF
TRBJ1-5 TRBD1 - TRBV7-9 TGTGCCAGCAGCCCTCAGGGGGTTAATCAGCCCCAGCATTTT CASSPQGVNQPQHF
TRBJ1-5 TRBD1 - TRBV5-1 TGCGCCAGCAGCTGGACAGGTGGCGACCAGCCCCAGCATTTT CASSWTGGDQPQHF
TRBJ1-4 - - TRBV7-8 TGTGCCAGCAGCATAGGGGTGCTAGGTGAAAAACTGTTTTTT CASSIGVLGEKLFF
TRBJ2-3 - few TRBV13 TGTGCCAGCAGCCTTAGTCTGGCAGGCCCTAGCACAGATACGCAGTATTTT CASSLSLAGPSTDTQYF
TRBJ1-4 - - TRBV4-3 TGCGCCAGCAGCCAAGGACAGGCTACACTAATGGAAAAACTGTTTTTT CASSQGQATLMEKLFF
TRBJ1-4 TRBD1 - TRBV7-9 TGTGCCAGCAGCTCCTCCATGCTGGTCGGGACAGGGATTAATGAAAAACTGTTTTTT CASSSSMLVGTGINEKLFF
TRBJ1-6 - once TRBV15 TGTGCCACCAGCAGAGATTTCGCTTCCAATTCACCCCTCCACTTT CATSRDFASNSPLHF
TRBJ2-3 TRBD1 - TRBV9 TGTGCCAGCAGCGTAGAAGGGGGCGGGTTCACAGATACGCAGTATTTT CASSVEGGGFTDTQYF